This T cell receptor beta chain was observed in a study of metastatic and nonmetastatic thyroid tumors. The table lists this clone with many counts. The germline CDR1 and CDR2 sequences are MDHEN and SYDVKM. The CDR3 covers 15 residues. V was shortened by 3 bases and J by 0 bases, with 9 bases between the two germline ends. With MiXCR, TCRdb reprocessed the PCR reads. The data show around 30,000 clones, 20% to 30% seen once. The entire patient cohort was treatment-naive prior to thyroid surgery. The sequenced sample consisted of blood. The chain employs TRBV28 and TRBJ2-1, with a weak D call TRBD2 (5 bases). This receptor was obtained from a female donor with papillary thyroid cancer or a benign thyroid nodule (not recorded which). Some clones in this sample may be carry-over from other donors' samples. Here the CDR3 DNA reads TGTGCCAGCAGTTTTGCCGGGATCTCCTACAATGAGCAGTTCTTC. Translated: CASSFAGISYNEQFF.